Here is one TCR beta chain with its context. Unique molecular identifiers tagged individual cDNA molecules. TCRdb reprocessed the 5' RACE reads with MiXCR, giving one entry per CDR3 protein. This table has 70,000 to 85,000 distinct CDR3 sequences, more than 9% appearing once. Germline CDR1 and CDR2: MNHEY and SVGAGI. V was trimmed by 5 bases and J by 2 bases, leaving 15 bases between them. This CDR3 has 15 amino acids. The record originates from a study of early T cells in non-severe SARS-CoV-2 infection. The chain joins TRBV6-5 to TRBJ2-5; D is tentatively TRBD1 or TRBD2 (5 bases each). This sequence was found in an adult who was a healthcare worker with PCR-confirmed SARS-CoV-2 infection or an uninfected control (not recorded which). Material for sequencing was whole blood. The CDR3 here is CASSTKSGRQETQYF. CDR3 DNA sequence: TGTGCCAGCAGTACCAAATCGGGACGGCAAGAGACCCAGTACTTC.